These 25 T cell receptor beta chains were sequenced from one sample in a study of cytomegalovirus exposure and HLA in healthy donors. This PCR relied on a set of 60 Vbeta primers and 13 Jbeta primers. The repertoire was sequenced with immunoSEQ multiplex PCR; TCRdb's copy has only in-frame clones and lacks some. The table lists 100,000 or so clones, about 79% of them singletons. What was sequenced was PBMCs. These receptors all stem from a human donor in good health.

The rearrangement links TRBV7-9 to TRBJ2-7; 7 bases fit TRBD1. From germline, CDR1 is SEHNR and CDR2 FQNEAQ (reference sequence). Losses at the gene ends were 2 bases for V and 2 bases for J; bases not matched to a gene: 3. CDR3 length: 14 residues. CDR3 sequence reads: CASSLSGTAYEQYF. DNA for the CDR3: TGTGCCAGCAGCTTATCCGGGACAGCCTACGAGCAGTACTTC. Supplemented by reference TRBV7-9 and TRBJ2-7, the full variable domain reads DTGVSQNPRHKITKRGQNVTFRCDPISEHNRLYWYRQTLGQGPEFLTYFQNEAQLEKSRLLSDRFSAERPKGSFSTLEIQRTEQGDSAMYLCASSLSGTAYEQYFGPGTRLTVT.

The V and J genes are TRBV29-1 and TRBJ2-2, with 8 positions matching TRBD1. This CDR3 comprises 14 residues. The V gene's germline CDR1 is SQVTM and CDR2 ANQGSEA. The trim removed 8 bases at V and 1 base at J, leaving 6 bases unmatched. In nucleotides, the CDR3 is TGCAGCTTTCGGACAGGGAAGAACACCGGGGAGCTGTTTTTT. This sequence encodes CSFRTGKNTGELFF.

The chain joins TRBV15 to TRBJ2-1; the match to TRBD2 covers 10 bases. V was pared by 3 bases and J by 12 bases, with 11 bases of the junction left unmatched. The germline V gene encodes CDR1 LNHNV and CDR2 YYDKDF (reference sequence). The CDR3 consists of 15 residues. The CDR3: CATSRAEIAGGAQFF. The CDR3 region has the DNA TGTGCCACCAGCAGGGCCGAGATAGCGGGAGGTGCGCAGTTCTTC.

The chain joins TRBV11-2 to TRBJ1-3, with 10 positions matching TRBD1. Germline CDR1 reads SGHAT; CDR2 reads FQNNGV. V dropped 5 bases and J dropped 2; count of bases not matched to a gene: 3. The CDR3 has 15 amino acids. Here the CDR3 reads CASSLGTGAGNTIYF. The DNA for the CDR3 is TGTGCCAGCAGCCTAGGGACAGGGGCTGGAAACACCATATATTTT.

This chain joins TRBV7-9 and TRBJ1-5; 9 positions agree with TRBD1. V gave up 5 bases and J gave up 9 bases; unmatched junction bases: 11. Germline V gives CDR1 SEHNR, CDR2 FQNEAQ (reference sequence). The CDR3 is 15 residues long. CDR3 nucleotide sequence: TGTGCCAGCAGCCGGGGGGACAGGGCTGGGGCGCCCCAGCATTTT. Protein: CASSRGDRAGAPQHF.

The CDR3 DNA is TGTGCCAGCAGCTTGAGACTAGCGGGGGGACCTCGGACCCAGTACTTC. As protein: CASSLRLAGGPRTQYF. V and J are TRBV7-8 and TRBJ2-5, with 13 bases matching TRBD2. The CDR3 covers 16 residues. J gave up 7 bases and V 3 bases, and 8 bases lay outside the gene matches. Germline loops: CDR1 SGHVS, CDR2 FQNEAQ. The variable domain in full, completed from reference TRBV7-8 and TRBJ2-5, reads GAGVSQSPRYKVAKRGQDVALRCDPISGHVSLFWYQQALGQGPEFLTYFQNEAQLDKSGLPSDRFFAERPEGSVSTLKIQRTQQEDSAVYLCASSLRLAGGPRTQYFGPGTRLLVL.

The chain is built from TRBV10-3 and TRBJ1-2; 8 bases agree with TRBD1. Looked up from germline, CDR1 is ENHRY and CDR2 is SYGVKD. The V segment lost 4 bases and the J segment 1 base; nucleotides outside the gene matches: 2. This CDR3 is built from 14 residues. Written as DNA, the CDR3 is TGTGCCATCAGTGGGACAGGGTATAACTATGGCTACACCTTC. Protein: CAISGTGYNYGYTF.

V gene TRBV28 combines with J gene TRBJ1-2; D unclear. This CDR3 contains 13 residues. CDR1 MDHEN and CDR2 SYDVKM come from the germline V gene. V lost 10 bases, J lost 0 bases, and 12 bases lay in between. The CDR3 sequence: CATSTHSNYGYTF. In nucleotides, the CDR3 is TGTGCCACCTCGACACACTCTAACTATGGCTACACCTTC.

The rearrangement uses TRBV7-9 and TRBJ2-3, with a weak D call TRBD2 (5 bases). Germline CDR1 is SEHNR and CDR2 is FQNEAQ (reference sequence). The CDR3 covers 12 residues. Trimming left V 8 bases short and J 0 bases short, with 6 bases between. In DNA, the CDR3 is TGTGCCAGCCGGGAAAGCACAGATACGCAGTATTTT. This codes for CASRESTDTQYF.

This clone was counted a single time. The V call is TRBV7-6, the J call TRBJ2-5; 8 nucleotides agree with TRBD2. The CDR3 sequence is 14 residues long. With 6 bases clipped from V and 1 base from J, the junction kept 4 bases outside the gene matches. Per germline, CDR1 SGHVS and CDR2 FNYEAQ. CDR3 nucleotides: TGTGCCAGCAGGTCCGGGACTAGCCAAGAGACCCAGTACTTC. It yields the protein CASRSGTSQETQYF.

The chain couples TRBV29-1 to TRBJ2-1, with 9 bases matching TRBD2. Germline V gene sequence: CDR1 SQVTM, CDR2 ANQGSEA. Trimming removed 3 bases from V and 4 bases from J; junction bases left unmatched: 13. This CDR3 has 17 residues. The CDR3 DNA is TGCAGCGTTGATGGGGATGTCCGCAGCGGGAGGTACAATGAGCAGTTCTTC. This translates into CSVDGDVRSGRYNEQFF.

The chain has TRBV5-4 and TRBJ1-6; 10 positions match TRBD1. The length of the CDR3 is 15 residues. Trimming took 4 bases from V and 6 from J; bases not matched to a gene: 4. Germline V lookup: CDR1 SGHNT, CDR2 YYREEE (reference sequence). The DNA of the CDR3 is TGTGCCAGCAGCACAAGGACAGGGGGTAATTCACCCCTCCACTTT. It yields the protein CASSTRTGGNSPLHF. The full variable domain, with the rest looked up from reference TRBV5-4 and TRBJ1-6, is ETGVTQSPTHLIKTRGQQVTLRCSSQSGHNTVSWYQQALGQGPQFIFQYYREEENGRGNFPPRFSGLQFPNYSSELNVNALELDDSALYLCASSTRTGGNSPLHFGNGTRLTVT.

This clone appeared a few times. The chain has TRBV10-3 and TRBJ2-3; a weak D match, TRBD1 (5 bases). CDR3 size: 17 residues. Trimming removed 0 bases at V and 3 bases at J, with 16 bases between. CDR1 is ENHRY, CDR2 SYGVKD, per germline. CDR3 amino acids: CAISESSLAGYTDTQYF. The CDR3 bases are TGTGCCATCAGTGAGTCGAGTTTGGCAGGGTATACAGATACGCAGTATTTT.

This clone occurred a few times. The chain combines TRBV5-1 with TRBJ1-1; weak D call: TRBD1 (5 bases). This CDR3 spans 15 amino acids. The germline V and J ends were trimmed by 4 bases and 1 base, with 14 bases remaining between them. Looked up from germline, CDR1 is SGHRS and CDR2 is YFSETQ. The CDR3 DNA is TGCGCCAGCAGCCGTGGGGGGACGGCGAACACTGAAGCTTTCTTT. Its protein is CASSRGGTANTEAFF.

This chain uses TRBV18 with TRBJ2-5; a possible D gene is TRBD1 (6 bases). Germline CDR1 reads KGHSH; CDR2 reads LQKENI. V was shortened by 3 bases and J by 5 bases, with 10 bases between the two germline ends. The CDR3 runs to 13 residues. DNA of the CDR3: TGTGCCAGCTCACCCACAGGGATGGAGACCCAGTACTTC. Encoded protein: CASSPTGMETQYF.

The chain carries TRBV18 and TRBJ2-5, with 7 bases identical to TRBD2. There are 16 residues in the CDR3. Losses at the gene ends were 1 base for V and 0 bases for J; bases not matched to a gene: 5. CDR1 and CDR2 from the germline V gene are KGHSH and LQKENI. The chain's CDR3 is CASSPLAGSYQETQYF. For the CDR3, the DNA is TGTGCCAGCTCACCACTAGCGGGTTCGTACCAAGAGACCCAGTACTTC.

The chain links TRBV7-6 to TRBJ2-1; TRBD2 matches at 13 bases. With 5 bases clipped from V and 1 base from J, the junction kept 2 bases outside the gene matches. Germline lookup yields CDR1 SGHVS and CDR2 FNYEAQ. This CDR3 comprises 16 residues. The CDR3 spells CASSRTSGSSYNEQFF. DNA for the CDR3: TGTGCCAGCAGCCGGACTAGCGGGAGTTCCTACAATGAGCAGTTCTTC.

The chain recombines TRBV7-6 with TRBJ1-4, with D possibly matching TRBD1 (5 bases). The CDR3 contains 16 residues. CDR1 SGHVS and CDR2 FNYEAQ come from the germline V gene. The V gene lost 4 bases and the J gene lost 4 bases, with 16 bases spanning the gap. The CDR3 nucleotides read TGTGCCAGCAGCTCCAGCGGGGCCCGATTTAATGAAAAACTGTTTTTT. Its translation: CASSSSGARFNEKLFF.

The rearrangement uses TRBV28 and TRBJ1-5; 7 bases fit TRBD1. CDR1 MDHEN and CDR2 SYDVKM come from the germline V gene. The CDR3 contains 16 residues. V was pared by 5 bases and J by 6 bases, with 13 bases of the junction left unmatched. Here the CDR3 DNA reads TGTGCCAGCAGTCTACCTACAGGGGTCGGCGGTCAGCCCCAGCATTTT. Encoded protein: CASSLPTGVGGQPQHF. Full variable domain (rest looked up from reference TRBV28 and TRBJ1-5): DVKVTQSSRYLVKRTGEKVFLECVQDMDHENMFWYRQDPGLGLRLIYFSYDVKMKEKGDIPEGYSVSREKKERFSLILESASTNQTSMYLCASSLPTGVGGQPQHFGDGTRLSIL.

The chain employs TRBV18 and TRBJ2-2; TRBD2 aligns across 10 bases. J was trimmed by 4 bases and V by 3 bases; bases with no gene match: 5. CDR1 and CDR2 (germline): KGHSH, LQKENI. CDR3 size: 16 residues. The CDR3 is CASSPGLAGVTGELFF. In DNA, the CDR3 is TGTGCCAGCTCACCTGGCCTAGCGGGAGTCACCGGGGAGCTGTTTTTT.

This CDR3 reads CASSVEPGSLSSYNSPLHF. The CDR3 nucleotides are TGTGCCAGCAGCGTAGAACCGGGATCCCTGAGCTCCTATAATTCACCCCTCCACTTT. V usage is TRBV9 and J usage is TRBJ1-6; D is unresolved. The ends were cut back, 0 bases at V and 0 bases at J, with 16 bases in the middle. CDR1 and CDR2 (germline): SGDLS, YYNGEE. This CDR3 comprises 19 residues.

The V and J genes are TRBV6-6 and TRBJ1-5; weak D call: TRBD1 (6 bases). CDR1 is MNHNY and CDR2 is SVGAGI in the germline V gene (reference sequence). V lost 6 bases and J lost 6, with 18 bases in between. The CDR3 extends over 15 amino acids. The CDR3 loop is CASSSTGIGGQPQHF. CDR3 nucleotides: TGTGCCAGCAGCTCTACAGGGATTGGGGGTCAGCCCCAGCATTTT.

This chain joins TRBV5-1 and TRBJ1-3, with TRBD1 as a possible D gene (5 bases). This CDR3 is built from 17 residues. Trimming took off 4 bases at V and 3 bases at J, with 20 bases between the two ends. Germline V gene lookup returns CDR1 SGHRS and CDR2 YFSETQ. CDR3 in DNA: TGCGCCAGCAGCCCCTCCCCTGACAGATTTTTTGGAAACACCATATATTTT. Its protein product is CASSPSPDRFFGNTIYF.

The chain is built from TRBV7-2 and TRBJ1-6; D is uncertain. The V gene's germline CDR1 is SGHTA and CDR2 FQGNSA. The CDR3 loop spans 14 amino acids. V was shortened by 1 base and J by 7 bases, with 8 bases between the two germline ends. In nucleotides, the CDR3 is TGTGCCAGCAGCTTAGTGGGCCAGAATTCACCCCTCCACTTT. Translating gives CASSLVGQNSPLHF.

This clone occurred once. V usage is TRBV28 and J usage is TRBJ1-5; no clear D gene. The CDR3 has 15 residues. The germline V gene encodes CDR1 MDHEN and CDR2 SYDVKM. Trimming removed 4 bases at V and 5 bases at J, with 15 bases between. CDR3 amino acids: CASSSHRPPDQPQHF. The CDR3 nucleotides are TGTGCCAGCAGTTCCCATCGTCCCCCGGATCAGCCCCAGCATTTT.